This T cell receptor (delta chain) emerged from a study of γδ T cells in repeated Plasmodium falciparum infection. At the level of the study: Over roughly 600 days, donors received four mosquito-bite P. falciparum NF54 infections. Malian gammadelta TCRs were studied during no-transmission periods and across acute malaria episodes.

Overall study results and limits: Repeated controlled infections reportedly drove waves of new clonotype selection in Vdelta2-negative, mostly Vdelta1+, gammadelta repertoires.

Flow sorting of PBMC yielded separate Vgamma9/Vdelta2+ and Vdelta2-negative gammadelta T cell populations for bulk repertoire analysis. Turning to this clone: Its specificity is not known. A far larger clone is one base from this, pointing to a likely read error. Other DNA sequences in this sample translate to the same CDR3.

Sequencing covered both gamma and delta TCR chains per sample. TCRdb made new clone calls on the multiplex PCR reads using CATT. The table records about 48,000 delta-chain clones, 1.5% to 2% of them present only once. Looked up from germline, CDR1 is TSWWSYY and CDR2 is QGS. The length of the CDR3 is 17 residues. The specimen was gamma-delta T cells from blood. V and J are TRDV1 and TRDJ1; no reliable D call. In the absence of a J gene in TCRdb, the DNA was matched to germline to assign it here. The origin of this receptor is a pool of human donors (malaria-infected and uninfected, not separated). The CDR3 nucleotides are TGTGCTCTTGGGGAACTCGCCAGGGGCCCGGACACCGACAAACTCATCTTT. It specifies CALGELARGPDTDKLIF.